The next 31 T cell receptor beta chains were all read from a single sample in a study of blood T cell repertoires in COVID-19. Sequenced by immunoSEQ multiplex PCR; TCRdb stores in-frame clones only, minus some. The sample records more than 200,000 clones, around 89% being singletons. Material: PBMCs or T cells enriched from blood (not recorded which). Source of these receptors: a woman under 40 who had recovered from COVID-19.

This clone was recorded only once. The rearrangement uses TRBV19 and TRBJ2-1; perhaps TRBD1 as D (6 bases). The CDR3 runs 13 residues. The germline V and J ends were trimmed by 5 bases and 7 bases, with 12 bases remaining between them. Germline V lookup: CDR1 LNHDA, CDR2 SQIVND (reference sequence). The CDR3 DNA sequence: TGTGCCAGTAGTTACCAGGGGCGGAATGAGCAGTTCTTC. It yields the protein CASSYQGRNEQFF.

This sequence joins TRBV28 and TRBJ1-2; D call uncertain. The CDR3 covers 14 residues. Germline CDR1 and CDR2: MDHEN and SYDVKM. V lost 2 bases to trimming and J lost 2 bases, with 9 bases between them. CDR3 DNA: TGTGCCAGCAGTTTACGAGGTGCGAACTATGGCTACACCTTC. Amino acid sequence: CASSLRGANYGYTF.

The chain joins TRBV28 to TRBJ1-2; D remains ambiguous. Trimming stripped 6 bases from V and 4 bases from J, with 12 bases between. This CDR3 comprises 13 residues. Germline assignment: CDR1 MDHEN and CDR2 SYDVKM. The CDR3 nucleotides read TGTGCCAGCAGACACCCCGGGTCCTATGGCTACACCTTC. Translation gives CASRHPGSYGYTF.

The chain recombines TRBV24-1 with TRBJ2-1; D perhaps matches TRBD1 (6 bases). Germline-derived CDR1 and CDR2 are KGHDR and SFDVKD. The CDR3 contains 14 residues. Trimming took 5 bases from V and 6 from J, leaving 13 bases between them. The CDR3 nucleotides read TGTGCCACCAGTGTCCCAGGGGCTGGCAATGAGCAGTTCTTC. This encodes CATSVPGAGNEQFF.

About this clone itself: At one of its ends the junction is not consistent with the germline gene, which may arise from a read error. The CDR3 DNA follows: TGTGCTAGCAGACACCGCGGGACCATAGGTGAAAAACTGTTTTTT. This translates into CASRHRGTIGEKLFF. The chain employs TRBV7-7 and TRBJ1-4; a weak D match, TRBD1 (5 bases). There are 15 residues in the CDR3. In germline, CDR1 is SSHAT, CDR2 FNYEAQ (reference sequence).

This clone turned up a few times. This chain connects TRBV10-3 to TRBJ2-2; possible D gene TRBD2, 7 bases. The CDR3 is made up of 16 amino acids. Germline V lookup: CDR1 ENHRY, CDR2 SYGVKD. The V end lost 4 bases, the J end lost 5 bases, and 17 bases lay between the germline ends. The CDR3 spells CAISGSGGAYTGELFF. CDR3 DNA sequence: TGTGCCATCAGTGGATCGGGGGGCGCCTATACCGGGGAGCTGTTTTTT.

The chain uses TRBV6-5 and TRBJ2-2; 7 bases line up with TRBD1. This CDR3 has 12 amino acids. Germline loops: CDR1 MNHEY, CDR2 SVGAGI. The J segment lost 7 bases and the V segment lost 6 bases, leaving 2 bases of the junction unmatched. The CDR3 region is CASRGGHGELFF. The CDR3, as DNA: TGTGCCAGCAGAGGGGGCCACGGGGAGCTGTTTTTT.

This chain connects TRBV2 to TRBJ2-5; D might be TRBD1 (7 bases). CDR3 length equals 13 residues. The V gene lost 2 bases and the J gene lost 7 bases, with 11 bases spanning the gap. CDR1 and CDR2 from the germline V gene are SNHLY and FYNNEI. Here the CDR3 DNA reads TGTGCCAGCAGTGAACGCCAGGGGGGGACCCAGTACTTC. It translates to CASSERQGGTQYF.

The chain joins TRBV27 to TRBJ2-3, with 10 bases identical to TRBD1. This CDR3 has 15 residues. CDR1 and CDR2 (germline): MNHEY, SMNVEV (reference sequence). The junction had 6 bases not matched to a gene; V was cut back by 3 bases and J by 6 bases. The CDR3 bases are TGTGCCAGCAGTTTCCCGGGACAGGGGTCTGATACGCAGTATTTT. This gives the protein CASSFPGQGSDTQYF.

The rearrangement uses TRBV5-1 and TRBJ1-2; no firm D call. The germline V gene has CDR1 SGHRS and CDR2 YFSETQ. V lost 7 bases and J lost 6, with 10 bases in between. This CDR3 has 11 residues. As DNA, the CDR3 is TGCGCCAGCCGCGGGATAGATGGCTACACCTTC. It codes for CASRGIDGYTF. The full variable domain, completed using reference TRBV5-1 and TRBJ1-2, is KAGVTQTPRYLIKTRGQQVTLSCSPISGHRSVSWYQQTPGQGLQFLFEYFSETQRNKGNFPGRFSGRQFSNSRSEMNVSTLELGDSALYLCASRGIDGYTFGSGTRLTVV.

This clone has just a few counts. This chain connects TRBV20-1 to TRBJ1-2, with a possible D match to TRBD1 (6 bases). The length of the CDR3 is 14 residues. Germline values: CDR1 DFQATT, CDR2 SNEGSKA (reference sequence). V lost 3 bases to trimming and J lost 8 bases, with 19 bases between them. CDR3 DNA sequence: TGCAGTGCTAGTGGCAGGGGAGGGTCTAGGGGCTACACCTTC. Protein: CSASGRGGSRGYTF.

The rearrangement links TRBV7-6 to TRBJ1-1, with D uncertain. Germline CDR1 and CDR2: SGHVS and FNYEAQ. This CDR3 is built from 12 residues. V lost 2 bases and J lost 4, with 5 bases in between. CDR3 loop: CASSLSSTEAFF. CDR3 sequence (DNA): TGTGCCAGCAGCTTATCGTCCACTGAAGCTTTCTTT.

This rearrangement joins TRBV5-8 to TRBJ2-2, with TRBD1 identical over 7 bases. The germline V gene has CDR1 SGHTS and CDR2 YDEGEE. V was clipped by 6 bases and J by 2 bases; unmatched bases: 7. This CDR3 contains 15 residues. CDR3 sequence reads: CASITGQINTGELFF. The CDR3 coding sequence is TGTGCCAGCATCACGGGACAGATAAACACCGGGGAGCTGTTTTTT.

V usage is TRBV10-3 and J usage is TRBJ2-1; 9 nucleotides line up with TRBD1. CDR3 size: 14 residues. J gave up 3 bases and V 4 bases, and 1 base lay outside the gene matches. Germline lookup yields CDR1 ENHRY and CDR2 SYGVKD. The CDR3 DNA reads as TGTGCCATCAGTGTGGACAGGGGCTACAATGAGCAGTTCTTC. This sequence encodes CAISVDRGYNEQFF.

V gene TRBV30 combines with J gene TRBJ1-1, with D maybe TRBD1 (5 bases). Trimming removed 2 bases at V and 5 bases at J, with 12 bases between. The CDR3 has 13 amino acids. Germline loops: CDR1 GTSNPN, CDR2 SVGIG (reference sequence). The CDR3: CAWSQGLGTEAFF. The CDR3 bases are TGTGCCTGGAGTCAGGGTCTGGGAACTGAAGCTTTCTTT. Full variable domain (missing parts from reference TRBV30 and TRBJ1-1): SQTIHQWPATLVQPVGSPLSLECTVEGTSNPNLYWYRQAAGRGLQLLFYSVGIGQISSEVPQNLSASRPQDRQFILSSKKLLLSDSGFYLCAWSQGLGTEAFFGQGTRLTVV.

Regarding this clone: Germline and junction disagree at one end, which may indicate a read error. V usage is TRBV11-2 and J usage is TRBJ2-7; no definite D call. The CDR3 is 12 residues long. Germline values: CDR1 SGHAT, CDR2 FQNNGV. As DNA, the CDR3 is TGTGCCAGCAGCCAGAGACGGGTCGCTACCCTTTTC. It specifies CASSQRRVATLF.

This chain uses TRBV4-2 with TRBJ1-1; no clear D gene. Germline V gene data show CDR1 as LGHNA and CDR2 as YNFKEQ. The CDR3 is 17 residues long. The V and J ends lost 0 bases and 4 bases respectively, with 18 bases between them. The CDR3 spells CASSQDFNLPTGTEAFF. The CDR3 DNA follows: TGTGCCAGCAGCCAAGACTTTAACCTCCCCACGGGCACTGAAGCTTTCTTT.

The CDR3 loop reads CASSRSWTSGSYEQYF. In nucleotides, the CDR3 is TGTGCCAGCAGCCGATCCTGGACTAGCGGAAGCTACGAGCAGTACTTC. J is TRBJ2-7 and V is TRBV6-6; 10 positions match TRBD2. The V gene's germline CDR1 is MNHNY and CDR2 SVGAGI (reference sequence). The CDR3 is made up of 16 amino acids. Germline trimming cut 6 bases from V and 3 bases from J; bases unmatched to any gene: 11.

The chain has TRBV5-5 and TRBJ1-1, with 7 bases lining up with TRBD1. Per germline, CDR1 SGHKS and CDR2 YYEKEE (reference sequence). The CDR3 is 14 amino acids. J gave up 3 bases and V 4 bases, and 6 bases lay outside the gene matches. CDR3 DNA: TGTGCCAGCAGCGGGGACAGCTGGCACACTGAAGCTTTCTTT. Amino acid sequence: CASSGDSWHTEAFF.

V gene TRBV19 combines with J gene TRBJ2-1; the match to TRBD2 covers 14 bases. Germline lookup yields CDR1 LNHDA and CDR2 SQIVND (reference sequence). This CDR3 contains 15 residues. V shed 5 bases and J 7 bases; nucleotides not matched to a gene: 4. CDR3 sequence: CASSGTSGSRNEQFF. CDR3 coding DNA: TGTGCCAGTAGTGGGACTAGCGGGAGCCGAAATGAGCAGTTCTTC.

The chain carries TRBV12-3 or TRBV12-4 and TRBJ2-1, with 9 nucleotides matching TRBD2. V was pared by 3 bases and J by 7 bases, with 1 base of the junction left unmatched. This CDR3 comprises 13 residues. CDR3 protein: CASSLAGGNEQFF. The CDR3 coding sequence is TGTGCCAGCAGTTTGGCGGGAGGGAATGAGCAGTTCTTC.

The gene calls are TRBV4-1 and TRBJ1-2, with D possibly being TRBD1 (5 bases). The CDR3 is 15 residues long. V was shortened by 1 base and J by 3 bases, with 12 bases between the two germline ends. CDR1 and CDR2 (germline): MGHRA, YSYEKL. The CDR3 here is CASSQVLGGDYGYTF. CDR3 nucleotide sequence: TGCGCCAGCAGCCAAGTTTTGGGGGGAGACTATGGCTACACCTTC.

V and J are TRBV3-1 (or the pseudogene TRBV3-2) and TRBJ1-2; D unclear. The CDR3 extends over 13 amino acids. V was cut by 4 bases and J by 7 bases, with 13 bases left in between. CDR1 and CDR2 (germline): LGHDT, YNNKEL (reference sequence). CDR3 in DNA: TGTGCCAGCAGCCGATCCGGTTGGAGTGGCTACACCTTC. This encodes CASSRSGWSGYTF.

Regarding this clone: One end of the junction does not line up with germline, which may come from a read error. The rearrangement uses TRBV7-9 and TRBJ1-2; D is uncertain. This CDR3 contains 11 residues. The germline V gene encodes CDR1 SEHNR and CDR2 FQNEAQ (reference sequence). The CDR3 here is CASSLVEEGDF. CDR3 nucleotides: TGTGCCAGCAGCTTAGTGGAGGAGGGCGACTTC.

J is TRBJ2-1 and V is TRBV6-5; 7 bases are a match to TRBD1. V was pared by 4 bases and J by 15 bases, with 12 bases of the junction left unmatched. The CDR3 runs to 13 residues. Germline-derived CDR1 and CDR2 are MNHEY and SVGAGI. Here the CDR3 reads CASSLTLQGVWFF. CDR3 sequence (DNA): TGTGCCAGCAGTTTAACCCTCCAGGGGGTCTGGTTCTTC.

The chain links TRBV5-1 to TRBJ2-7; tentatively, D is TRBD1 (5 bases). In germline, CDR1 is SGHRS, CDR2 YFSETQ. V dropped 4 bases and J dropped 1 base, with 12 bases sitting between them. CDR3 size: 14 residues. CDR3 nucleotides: TGCGCCAGCAGCGCAGACAGTCAGTCCTACGAGCAGTACTTC. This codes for CASSADSQSYEQYF.

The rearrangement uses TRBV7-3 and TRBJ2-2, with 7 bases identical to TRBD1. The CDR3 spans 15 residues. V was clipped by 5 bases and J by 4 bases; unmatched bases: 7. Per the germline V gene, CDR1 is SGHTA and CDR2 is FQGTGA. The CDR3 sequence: CASSRQGQTTGELFF. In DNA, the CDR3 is TGTGCCAGCAGCCGTCAGGGACAGACCACCGGGGAGCTGTTTTTT.

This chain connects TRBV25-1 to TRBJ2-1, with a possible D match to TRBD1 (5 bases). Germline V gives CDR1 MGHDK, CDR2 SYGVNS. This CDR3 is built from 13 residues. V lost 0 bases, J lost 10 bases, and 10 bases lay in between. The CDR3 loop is CASSEYGADEQFF. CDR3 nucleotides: TGTGCCAGCAGTGAATATGGGGCAGACGAGCAGTTCTTC.

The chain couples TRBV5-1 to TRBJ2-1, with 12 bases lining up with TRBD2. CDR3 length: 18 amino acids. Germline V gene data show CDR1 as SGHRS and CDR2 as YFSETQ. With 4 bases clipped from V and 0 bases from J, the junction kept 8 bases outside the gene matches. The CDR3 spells CASSGQGLAGLSYNEQFF. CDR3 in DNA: TGCGCCAGCAGCGGGCAGGGACTAGCGGGCCTCTCCTACAATGAGCAGTTCTTC.

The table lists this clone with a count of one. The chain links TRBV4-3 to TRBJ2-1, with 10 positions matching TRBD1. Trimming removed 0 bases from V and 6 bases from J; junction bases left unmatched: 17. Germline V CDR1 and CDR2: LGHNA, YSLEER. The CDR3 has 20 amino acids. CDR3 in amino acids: CASSQDLQAQTGGRGNEQFF. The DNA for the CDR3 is TGCGCCAGCAGCCAAGATTTGCAAGCACAGACAGGGGGCAGGGGCAATGAGCAGTTCTTC.

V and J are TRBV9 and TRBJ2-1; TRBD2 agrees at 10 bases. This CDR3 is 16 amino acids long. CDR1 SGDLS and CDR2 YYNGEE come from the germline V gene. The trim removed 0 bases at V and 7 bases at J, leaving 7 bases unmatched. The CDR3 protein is CASSVEGAGGLNEQFF. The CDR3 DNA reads TGTGCCAGCAGCGTAGAGGGAGCGGGAGGGCTTAATGAGCAGTTCTTC.